This entry lists 23 T cell receptor beta chains sequenced from one sample in a study of shared clonotypes between healthy human individuals. Sequencing was performed with immunoSEQ multiplex PCR; in TCRdb, only in-frame clones are kept and a portion is missing. Of approximately 740,000 clones listed, around 67% are singletons. The sequenced sample consisted of memory CD4+ T cells sorted from blood. Documented subset: CD45RA-negative fraction. The origin of the receptors is a woman aged 25 to 39 in good health.

V is TRBV6-5 and J is TRBJ1-3; 9 bases are shared with TRBD1. Germline CDR1 and CDR2: MNHEY and SVGAGI. The J segment lost 7 bases and the V segment lost 8 bases, leaving 3 bases of the junction unmatched. The CDR3 covers 12 residues. CDR3 nucleotides: TGTGCCAGCGGGGGACAGGGCAACACCATATATTTT. Amino acids: CASGGQGNTIYF.

The sample holds a few counts of this clone. This rearrangement joins TRBV27 to TRBJ1-6, with D possibly TRBD1 on 5 matching bases. Germline CDR1 and CDR2: MNHEY and SMNVEV (reference sequence). The CDR3 totals 15 residues. V was pared by 4 bases and J by 0 bases, with 7 bases between. CDR3: CASSSDSSYNSPLHF. The DNA for the CDR3 is TGTGCCAGCAGTTCCGACAGCTCCTATAATTCACCCCTCCACTTT.

V and J are TRBV29-1 and TRBJ1-1, with D possibly TRBD1 on 5 matching bases. Per the germline V gene, CDR1 is SQVTM and CDR2 is ANQGSEA. This CDR3 contains 12 residues. Here the CDR3 reads CGSSEGTTEAFF. CDR3 DNA: TGCGGATCTTCGGAGGGGACCACTGAAGCTTTCTTT. Looking up the rest from reference TRBV29-1 and TRBJ1-1 gives the full variable domain: SAVISQKPSRDICQRGTSLTIQCQVDSQVTMMFWYRQQPGQSLTLIATANQGSEATYESGFVIDKFPISRPNLTFSTLTVSNMSPEDSSIYLCGSSEGTTEAFFGQGTRLTVV.

As DNA, the CDR3 is TGTGCCTGGGGAACCCTGGGGGGCAATCAGCCCCAGCATTTT. Amino acids: CAWGTLGGNQPQHF. The gene calls are TRBV30 and TRBJ1-5, with D perhaps matching TRBD1 (5 bases). The CDR3 length is 14 residues. In germline, CDR1 is GTSNPN, CDR2 SVGIG (reference sequence). V lost 5 bases and J 2 bases, leaving 13 bases between the germline ends.

This chain joins TRBV6-1 and TRBJ1-5; D is unclear. Germline V gene sequence: CDR1 MNHNS, CDR2 SASEGT. The CDR3 loop spans 12 amino acids. Trimming took off 2 bases at V and 5 bases at J, with 4 bases between the two ends. The CDR3 protein is CASSEFDQPQHF. In nucleotides, the CDR3 is TGTGCCAGCAGTGAATTTGATCAGCCCCAGCATTTT.

This rearrangement joins TRBV29-1 to TRBJ2-1; 12 bases line up with TRBD1. CDR1 and CDR2 (germline): SQVTM, ANQGSEA. V was clipped by 4 bases and J by 1 base; unmatched bases: 14. CDR3 size: 19 residues. For the CDR3, the DNA is TGCAGCGTTGGCGGGGGACAGGGGGCTGGTTTAGCGTCCTACAATGAGCAGTTCTTC. This translates into CSVGGGQGAGLASYNEQFF.

This clone turned up a few times. This chain connects TRBV28 to TRBJ1-1; 7 nucleotides align to TRBD1. The V gene's germline CDR1 is MDHEN and CDR2 SYDVKM. With 4 bases clipped from V and 6 bases from J, the junction kept 11 bases outside the gene matches. CDR3 length equals 15 residues. The CDR3: CASSSPGGADAEAFF. Written as DNA, the CDR3 is TGTGCCAGCAGTTCCCCAGGGGGGGCGGACGCTGAAGCTTTCTTT.

This clone has just a few counts. This CDR3 reads CASSAMGQGISGYTF. The CDR3 nucleotides read TGTGCCAGCAGTGCCATGGGCCAGGGGATCTCTGGCTACACCTTC. V and J are TRBV6-4 and TRBJ1-2; D may be TRBD1 (6 bases). Germline CDR1 is MRHNA and CDR2 is SNTAGT. The CDR3 contains 15 residues. Trimming cost V 4 bases and J 7 bases, with 19 bases left between them.

This clone has a count of ten or more. The gene calls are TRBV7-3 and TRBJ2-5; the D is unclear. Germline V gene sequence: CDR1 SGHTA, CDR2 FQGTGA. Trimming left V 2 bases short and J 4 bases short, with 8 bases between. The CDR3 extends over 13 amino acids. The CDR3 nucleotides read TGTGCCAGCAGCTTATCAGCGTCAGAGACCCAGTACTTC. Translated, it gives CASSLSASETQYF.

The chain employs TRBV19 and TRBJ2-7; D possibly matches TRBD1 or TRBD2 (5 bases each). Germline CDR1 reads LNHDA; CDR2 reads SQIVND (reference sequence). With 6 bases removed from V and 4 bases from J, the gap between germline ends came to 22 bases. The CDR3 loop spans 16 amino acids. CDR3 region: CASSVGEGTELYEQYF. DNA of the CDR3: TGTGCCAGTAGCGTCGGAGAGGGGACGGAACTATACGAGCAGTACTTC.

This rearrangement joins TRBV11-3 to TRBJ2-1; the D gene could be TRBD1 or TRBD2 (5 bases each). Between the trimmed V and J ends, which lost 5 bases and 0 bases, there was a span of 11 bases. This CDR3 spans 15 amino acids. Per the germline V gene, CDR1 is SGHNT and CDR2 is YENEEA. The CDR3 DNA is TGTGCCAGCAGCCCGGGGCGGAGCTCCTACAATGAGCAGTTCTTC. This encodes CASSPGRSSYNEQFF.

This clone was seen just once. The J gene is TRBJ2-1, the V gene TRBV18; D unresolved. The germline CDR1 and CDR2 sequences are KGHSH and LQKENI. Trimming stripped 4 bases from V and 4 bases from J, with 5 bases between. The CDR3 consists of 12 residues. DNA for the CDR3: TGTGCCAGCTCACGTGAATACAATGAGCAGTTCTTC. It translates to CASSREYNEQFF.

The gene calls are TRBV20-1 and TRBJ2-7; no reliable D call. The CDR3 is 11 amino acids. The V gene's germline CDR1 is DFQATT and CDR2 SNEGSKA (reference sequence). V lost 3 bases, J lost 5 bases, and 8 bases lay in between. This chain's CDR3 is CSASRLHEQYF. The DNA for the CDR3 is TGCAGTGCTAGTAGGCTGCACGAGCAGTACTTC.

This clone came up a few times. The chain employs TRBV7-2 and TRBJ2-1; TRBD2 aligns across 8 bases. Germline-derived CDR1 and CDR2 are SGHTA and FQGNSA. The CDR3 is 18 amino acids. V gave up 3 bases and J gave up 6 bases; unmatched junction bases: 16. The CDR3 DNA sequence: TGTGCCAGCAGCTTCCACGCCGGCGGGGGGCCTCATGTCAATGAGCAGTTCTTC. It encodes CASSFHAGGGPHVNEQFF.

This clone was seen only once. The rearrangement links TRBV19 to TRBJ2-7, with 12 positions matching TRBD1. The CDR3 has 16 amino acids. The junction had 12 bases not matched to a gene; V was cut back by 5 bases and J by 7 bases. CDR1 and CDR2 (germline): LNHDA, SQIVND (reference sequence). CDR3 region: CASSGGQGARLWEQYF. CDR3 DNA: TGTGCCAGTAGTGGGGGACAGGGGGCCAGACTCTGGGAGCAGTACTTC.

The V call is TRBV30, the J call TRBJ2-7; D not resolved. V shed 4 bases and J shed 1 base, with 11 bases lying between them. The CDR3 extends over 13 amino acids. CDR1 is GTSNPN and CDR2 is SVGIG in the germline V gene (reference sequence). CDR3 sequence: CAWTVGKSYEQYF. In DNA, the CDR3 is TGTGCCTGGACGGTAGGGAAGTCCTACGAGCAGTACTTC.

The chain is built from TRBV5-1 and TRBJ2-1; TRBD2 matches at 7 bases. CDR3 size: 12 residues. CDR1 and CDR2 (germline): SGHRS, YFSETQ. The V segment lost 4 bases and the J segment 9 bases; nucleotides outside the gene matches: 4. DNA for the CDR3: TGCGCCAGCAGCCTACTAGCGTTTGAGCAGTTCTTC. It specifies CASSLLAFEQFF.

The J gene is TRBJ2-7, the V gene TRBV19; TRBD2 aligns across 11 bases. The CDR3 is made up of 15 amino acids. V shed 3 bases, J shed 7 bases, and the junction held 8 bases outside the gene matches. The germline gives CDR1 LNHDA, CDR2 SQIVND (reference sequence). The CDR3 coding sequence is TGTGCCAGTAGTATCCAGCTAGCGGGAGGTAGGGAGCAGTACTTC. It specifies CASSIQLAGGREQYF.

The chain uses TRBV18 and TRBJ2-3; tentative D call: TRBD2 (5 bases). CDR1 KGHSH and CDR2 LQKENI come from the germline V gene. V lost 0 bases to trimming and J lost 3 bases, with 10 bases between them. There are 15 residues in the CDR3. The CDR3: CASSPPGSRTDTQYF. CDR3 bases: TGTGCCAGCTCACCACCAGGGAGTCGGACAGATACGCAGTATTTT. Full variable domain (outside the CDR3, taken from reference TRBV18 and TRBJ2-3): NAGVMQNPRHLVRRRGQEARLRCSPMKGHSHVYWYRQLPEEGLKFMVYLQKENIIDESGMPKERFSAEFPKEGPSILRIQQVVRGDSAAYFCASSPPGSRTDTQYFGPGTRLTVL.

The V gene is TRBV11-2, the J gene TRBJ2-5; unclear D gene. The ends were cut back, 0 bases at V and 4 bases at J, with 9 bases in the middle. The V gene's germline CDR1 is SGHAT and CDR2 FQNNGV. CDR3 length: 14 residues. CDR3: CASSLEVMGETQYF. Here the CDR3 DNA reads TGTGCCAGCAGCTTAGAGGTGATGGGAGAGACCCAGTACTTC.

The V and J genes are TRBV28 and TRBJ1-3; D is uncertain. Germline V CDR1 and CDR2: MDHEN, SYDVKM. V shed 7 bases and J shed 2 bases, with 12 bases lying between them. There are 14 residues in the CDR3. DNA for the CDR3: TGTGCCAGCACCTCGCCCGGAGCTGGAAACACCATATATTTT. Translating it yields CASTSPGAGNTIYF.

The chain combines TRBV28 with TRBJ1-4, with a tentative D call TRBD1 (5 bases). Trimming left V 4 bases short and J 8 bases short, with 17 bases between. Germline V lookup: CDR1 MDHEN, CDR2 SYDVKM. The CDR3 covers 15 residues. The CDR3 sequence: CASSSIGQGDEKLFF. The CDR3 bases are TGTGCCAGCAGTTCCATTGGCCAGGGTGACGAAAAACTGTTTTTT. Drawing the rest from reference TRBV28 and TRBJ1-4, the complete variable domain is DVKVTQSSRYLVKRTGEKVFLECVQDMDHENMFWYRQDPGLGLRLIYFSYDVKMKEKGDIPEGYSVSREKKERFSLILESASTNQTSMYLCASSSIGQGDEKLFFGSGTQLSVL.

The chain recombines TRBV19 with TRBJ2-2; D possibly corresponds to TRBD2 (6 bases). The CDR3 totals 16 residues. The V gene lost 6 bases and the J gene lost 0 bases, with 14 bases spanning the gap. CDR1 and CDR2 (germline): LNHDA, SQIVND (reference sequence). The CDR3: CASSGGEYTNTGELFF. Here the CDR3 DNA reads TGTGCCAGTAGCGGGGGAGAATATACGAACACCGGGGAGCTGTTTTTT. The whole variable domain, remainder taken from reference TRBV19 and TRBJ2-2, is DGGITQSPKYLFRKEGQNVTLSCEQNLNHDAMYWYRQDPGQGLRLIYYSQIVNDFQKGDIAEGYSVSREKKESFPLTVTSAQKNPTAFYLCASSGGEYTNTGELFFGEGSRLTVL.